This is a list of T cell receptor beta chains from one sample in a study of blood T cell repertoires in COVID-19. The assay was immunoSEQ multiplex PCR, and TCRdb's table has in-frame clones only and misses some. The sample lists roughly 250,000 clones, roughly 90% occurring once. Source material: PBMCs or T cells enriched from blood (not recorded which). Receptors originate from a woman aged 25 to 45 with acute COVID-19. Each CDR3 is given with its conserved first and last residue. D genes are given only for firm matches. Clone sizes are given selectively: once, few, many, or a class where the clone is expanded.

V,D,size,J,CDR3,DNA
TRBV2,TRBD1,NA,TRBJ2-7,CASSEARTGVSYEQYF,TGTGCCAGCAGTGAAGCTCGGACAGGGGTCAGCTACGAGCAGTACTTC
TRBV2,TRBD1,NA,TRBJ2-7,CASRPGQNLMDEQYF,TGTGCCAGCAGACCGGGACAGAACCTTATGGACGAGCAGTACTTC
TRBV6-2/TRBV6-3,TRBD2,NA,TRBJ2-7,CASSHGLAGETYEQYF,TGTGCCAGCAGTCACGGACTAGCGGGAGAGACCTACGAGCAGTACTTC
TRBV29-1,TRBD2,NA,TRBJ2-7,CSVVPSGRHALGEQYF,TGCAGCGTTGTTCCTAGCGGGAGACATGCCTTGGGGGAGCAGTACTTC
TRBV5-4,NA,NA,TRBJ1-4,CASSLVGGNEKLFF,TGTGCCAGCAGCTTGGTCGGCGGGAATGAAAAACTGTTTTTT
TRBV10-3,NA,NA,TRBJ1-6,CAISGTQDNSPLHF,TGTGCCATCAGTGGTACACAAGATAATTCACCCCTCCACTTT
TRBV6-5,NA,NA,TRBJ2-7,CASSIAGPLYEQYF,TGTGCCAGCAGTATCGCGGGACCTCTCTACGAGCAGTACTTC
TRBV6-4,TRBD1,few,TRBJ2-1,CASSDSRDSAVNEQFF,TGTGCCAGCAGTGACTCAAGGGACAGTGCGGTCAATGAGCAGTTCTTC
TRBV3-1/TRBV3-2,NA,NA,TRBJ1-1,CASSQTGFRNTEAFF,TGTGCCAGCAGCCAAACGGGGTTTAGGAATACTGAAGCTTTCTTT
TRBV2,TRBD1,NA,TRBJ1-5,CATGGQGLEPQHF,TGTGCCACAGGAGGACAGGGGCTGGAGCCCCAGCATTTT